These T cell receptor beta chains were read from a single sample in a study of cytomegalovirus exposure and HLA in healthy donors. Sequencing was performed with immunoSEQ multiplex PCR; in TCRdb, only in-frame clones are kept and a portion is missing. The profile shows approximately 150,000 clones, about four fifths of them singletons. The sequenced material came from PBMCs. Receptors were obtained from a woman in her thirties or forties in good health and CMV-seropositive. Each CDR3 is given with its conserved first and last residue. D genes are given only for firm matches. Some rows mark clone size as missing; the rest say once, few, many or name a class of expanded clone.

d_gene	v_gene	abundance	j_gene	CDR3aa	CDR3nt
TRBD2	TRBV9	NA	TRBJ2-7	CASSAGTSGRGEQYF	TGTGCCAGCAGCGCCGGGACTAGCGGGAGGGGCGAGCAGTACTTC
TRBD2	TRBV5-1	NA	TRBJ2-3	CASSTLSGGVLDTDTQYF	TGCGCCAGCAGCACCCTCTCGGGGGGGGTTCTGGACACAGATACGCAGTATTTT
TRBD1	TRBV7-3	once	TRBJ1-6	CASSKGQGANSPLHF	TGTGCCAGCAGCAAGGGACAGGGAGCGAATTCACCCCTCCACTTT
NA	TRBV10-3	once	TRBJ2-2	CAISGAGTGELFF	TGTGCCATCAGTGGGGCAGGCACCGGGGAGCTGTTTTTT
TRBD2	TRBV9	NA	TRBJ2-5	CARDTSGGQQETQYF	TGTGCCAGGGACACTAGCGGGGGGCAACAAGAGACCCAGTACTTC
NA	TRBV7-2	NA	TRBJ1-5	CASREQGRGAQHF	TGTGCCAGCAGAGAACAGGGCCGGGGAGCCCAGCATTTT
TRBD1	TRBV4-2	NA	TRBJ1-1	CASSRKWDRGPGGEAFF	TGTGCCAGCAGCCGAAAATGGGACAGGGGGCCGGGGGGTGAAGCTTTCTTT
TRBD1	TRBV6-5	few	TRBJ1-5	CASRKTGLGDQPQHF	TGTGCCAGCAGAAAGACAGGGTTGGGAGATCAGCCCCAGCATTTT
NA	TRBV30	NA	TRBJ2-7	CAWSKGDYEQYF	TGTGCCTGGAGTAAGGGAGACTACGAGCAGTACTTC
NA	TRBV18	NA	TRBJ1-1	CASSPPHRTNTEAFF	TGTGCCAGCTCACCACCTCACAGGACGAACACTGAAGCTTTCTTT
TRBD2	TRBV7-2	NA	TRBJ2-1	CASSLASSGAYNEQFF	TGTGCCAGCAGCTTAGCGTCTAGCGGGGCTTACAATGAGCAGTTCTTC
TRBD1	TRBV29-1	NA	TRBJ2-3	CSVCRGTAGGTDTQYF	TGCAGCGTTTGCCGTGGGACAGCTGGAGGCACAGATACGCAGTATTTT
NA	TRBV9	NA	TRBJ1-2	CASSVGGGAEGYTF	TGTGCCAGCAGCGTAGGTGGAGGGGCGGAAGGCTACACCTTC
TRBD1	TRBV5-8	NA	TRBJ1-2	CASSLEGQGKSNYGYTF	TGTGCCAGCAGCTTGGAGGGACAGGGGAAATCGAACTATGGCTACACCTTC
TRBD1	TRBV30	NA	TRBJ1-1	CAWSFGTGVTEAFF	TGTGCCTGGAGTTTCGGGACAGGGGTCACTGAAGCTTTCTTT
TRBD2	TRBV7-9	NA	TRBJ2-1	CASSYSGVSYNEQFF	TGTGCCAGCAGCTATAGCGGGGTTTCCTACAATGAGCAGTTCTTC
TRBD2	TRBV2	NA	TRBJ2-7	CASSDILAVSYEQYF	TGTGCCAGCAGTGATATACTAGCGGTCTCCTACGAGCAGTACTTC
NA	TRBV9	NA	TRBJ1-4	CASSVGGGANEKLFF	TGTGCCAGCAGCGTAGGGGGAGGGGCTAATGAAAAACTGTTTTTT
TRBD2	TRBV9	NA	TRBJ2-3	CASSVGASGVTDTQYF	TGTGCCAGCAGCGTAGGGGCTAGCGGGGTCACAGATACGCAGTATTTT
NA	TRBV28	many	TRBJ1-5	CASKGPARPQPQHF	TGTGCCAGCAAGGGGCCAGCCCGGCCTCAGCCCCAGCATTTT
TRBD2	TRBV29-1	NA	TRBJ2-1	CSVLSGSSYNEQFF	TGCAGCGTTCTCAGCGGGAGCTCCTACAATGAGCAGTTCTTC
TRBD1	TRBV27	once	TRBJ1-2	CASSYWGGTGDDYGYTF	TGTGCCAGCAGTTATTGGGGCGGTACAGGGGATGACTATGGCTACACCTTC
NA	TRBV6-6	NA	TRBJ1-1	CASRGTLKNTEAFF	TGTGCCAGCAGGGGGACATTAAAGAACACTGAAGCTTTCTTT
NA	TRBV9	NA	TRBJ2-7	CASSVAPGQSSYEQYF	TGTGCCAGCAGCGTTGCCCCGGGACAAAGCTCCTACGAGCAGTACTTC
TRBD2	TRBV7-2	once	TRBJ2-7	CASSLNEGGPHEQYF	TGTGCCAGCAGCTTAAATGAGGGAGGGCCCCACGAGCAGTACTTC
NA	TRBV10-2	NA	TRBJ2-3	CASSPGRPIQYF	TGCGCCAGCAGCCCCGGTCGTCCCATTCAGTATTTT
NA	TRBV11-2	NA	TRBJ2-3	CASSPYSTDTQYF	TGTGCCAGCAGCCCCTACAGCACAGATACGCAGTATTTT
TRBD2	TRBV28	NA	TRBJ2-2	CASSQTSGGAGITGELFF	TGTGCCAGCAGTCAAACTAGCGGGGGGGCCGGGATCACCGGGGAGCTGTTTTTT
TRBD2	TRBV10-1	NA	TRBJ2-3	CASSRASGSTDTQYF	TGCGCCAGCAGTCGGGCTAGCGGAAGCACAGATACGCAGTATTTT
TRBD2	TRBV27	NA	TRBJ2-1	CASSLSLRAGRHSYNEQFF	TGTGCCAGCAGTTTATCTCTCCGCGCCGGGAGGCACTCCTACAATGAGCAGTTCTTC
TRBD1	TRBV5-1	NA	TRBJ2-1	CASSLALAGTGGTEQFF	TGCGCCAGCAGCTTAGCACTAGCCGGGACAGGGGGAACTGAGCAGTTCTTC
TRBD1	TRBV4-1	NA	TRBJ2-5	CASSQLGTGVRETQYF	TGCGCCAGCAGCCAGTTAGGGACAGGAGTGAGAGAGACCCAGTACTTC
NA	TRBV9	NA	TRBJ2-3	CASSVASGDTQYF	TGTGCCAGCAGCGTAGCGAGTGGAGATACGCAGTATTTT
TRBD2	TRBV15	NA	TRBJ2-7	CATSRDRTSGYEQYF	TGTGCCACCAGCAGAGATCGGACTAGCGGCTACGAGCAGTACTTC
TRBD2	TRBV6-5	NA	TRBJ2-3	CASSSLAGGRDTQYF	TGTGCCAGCAGTTCACTAGCGGGAGGTCGCGATACGCAGTATTTT
TRBD2	TRBV2	NA	TRBJ2-7	CATTSGISEQYF	TGTGCCACGACTAGCGGGATTAGCGAGCAGTACTTC
NA	TRBV6-5	NA	TRBJ1-5	CASSSGGTNQPQHF	TGTGCCAGCAGTTCGGGGGGGACCAATCAGCCCCAGCATTTT
NA	TRBV25-1	NA	TRBJ1-2	CASSGQGKVGYTF	TGTGCCAGCAGTGGCCAGGGAAAGGTGGGCTACACCTTC
TRBD1	TRBV27	NA	TRBJ1-1	CASRPVTGTNTEAFF	TGTGCCAGCAGGCCTGTGACAGGGACCAACACTGAAGCTTTCTTT
NA	TRBV21-1	once	TRBJ2-5	CASSKTGGTETQYF	TGTGCCAGCAGCAAGACAGGGGGGACAGAGACCCAGTACTTC
NA	TRBV15	NA	TRBJ1-1	CATSGVTENTEAFF	TGTGCCACCAGCGGCGTGACAGAGAACACTGAAGCTTTCTTT
TRBD1	TRBV11-3	NA	TRBJ2-6	CATFQPGQVNVLTF	TGTGCCACGTTTCAACCGGGACAGGTCAACGTCCTGACTTTC
NA	TRBV4-1	once	TRBJ2-7	CASSQGTLGPLYEQYF	TGCGCCAGCAGCCAAGGTACCCTGGGCCCCTTATACGAGCAGTACTTC
NA	TRBV30	NA	TRBJ1-1	CAWSVGWNTEAFF	TGTGCCTGGTCGGTCGGTTGGAACACTGAAGCTTTCTTT
NA	TRBV7-2	NA	TRBJ2-1	CASSLMASTHNEQFF	TGTGCCAGCAGCTTAATGGCTAGCACTCACAATGAGCAGTTCTTC
TRBD2	TRBV10-3	NA	TRBJ2-1	CATLYTSGSYSEQFF	TGTGCCACCCTCTATACTAGCGGGAGTTATTCTGAGCAGTTCTTC
TRBD2	TRBV30	once	TRBJ2-7	CAWSVGLAGPYEQYF	TGTGCCTGGAGTGTGGGACTAGCGGGACCCTACGAGCAGTACTTC
TRBD2	TRBV7-2	NA	TRBJ2-1	CASSITSGGPFQFF	TGTGCCAGCAGTATTACTAGCGGGGGTCCCTTTCAGTTCTTC
NA	TRBV7-2	NA	TRBJ1-3	CASSRDSSSGNTIYF	TGTGCCAGCAGCCGTGACAGCAGCTCTGGAAACACCATATATTTT
TRBD2	TRBV7-2	NA	TRBJ2-7	CASSQQGTSGNEQYF	TGTGCCAGCAGCCAACAGGGGACTAGCGGCAACGAGCAGTACTTC